The sequence of this T cell receptor beta chain was determined in a study of T-cell memory formation after mild COVID-19. TCRdb independently ran MiXCR on the 5' RACE reads; one entry per CDR3 protein. The sample holds 45,000 to 65,000 distinct CDR3 sequences, roughly a tenth seen once. V lost 3 bases to trimming and J lost 2 bases; unmatched junction nucleotides: 5. The CDR3 runs 14 residues. The germline V gene has CDR1 DFQATT and CDR2 SNEGSKA (reference sequence). This clonotype has only a few counts. The chain uses TRBV20-1 and TRBJ2-7; 9 nucleotides line up with TRBD2. The sequence was obtained from an adult woman who had mild COVID-19 (a few samples of this study predate the infection). Cell type and time point are not known. The source material was PBMCs or a T cell subset sorted from them (not recorded which). The CDR3 DNA sequence: TGCAGTGCTAGTGGACTAGCGTACACCTACGAGCAGTACTTC. This sequence encodes CSASGLAYTYEQYF.